This TCR beta chain was sequenced in a study of blood T cell repertoires in COVID-19. This clone appeared once. The V end was cut by 3 bases, the J end by 0 bases, with 12 bases between. The CDR3 has 15 residues. Germline V lookup: CDR1 SGDLS, CDR2 YYNGEE. The repertoire was sequenced with immunoSEQ multiplex PCR; TCRdb's copy has only in-frame clones and lacks some. The sample gives a few hundred thousand clones, under 85% of which show up once; 5% to 6% is in the top ten. Sequenced input: PBMCs or T cells enriched from blood (not recorded which). The origin of this receptor is a woman aged 45 to 65 who had recovered from COVID-19. The chain carries TRBV9 and TRBJ1-1; D is possibly TRBD1 (6 bases). The chain's CDR3 is CASSAQGQLNTEAFF. In DNA form, the CDR3 reads TGTGCCAGCAGCGCCCAAGGACAGTTGAACACTGAAGCTTTCTTT. Variable domain in full (rest from reference TRBV9 and TRBJ1-1): DSGVTQTPKHLITATGQRVTLRCSPRSGDLSVYWYQQSLDQGLQFLIQYYNGEERAKGNILERFSAQQFPDLHSELNLSSLELGDSALYFCASSAQGQLNTEAFFGQGTRLTVV.